This T cell receptor (beta chain) was sequenced in a study of shared clonotypes between healthy human individuals. Study conclusions and caveats: What naive subsets generally showed was a larger estimated richness than memory subsets showed.

DNA at 200 ng, 25,000 to 35,000 T cell genomes, went into sorted-subset replicate PCRs. In the authors' methods: Filtering of immunoSEQ junctional sequences could not match full-length read filtering. The assay was immunoSEQ multiplex PCR, and TCRdb's table has in-frame clones only and misses some. The V and J calls and clone size come from that table; D and trimming were worked out from the DNA. Among roughly 2.6 million clones listed, about 92% were seen once. A remark on this clone: The antigen remains unidentified.

Sequencing used naive CD4+ T cells sorted from blood. As for subset: CD45RA+ positively selected. The source is a man aged 18 to 35 in good health.

The CDR3, as DNA: TGTGCCAGCTCACCAGGTTCCTTCGATGAGCAGTTCTTC. Translation gives CASSPGSFDEQFF. The rearrangement uses TRBV18 and TRBJ2-1; the D is unclear. Germline CDR1 KGHSH, CDR2 LQKENI. Trimming stripped 2 bases from V and 8 bases from J, with 10 bases between. The CDR3 sequence is 13 residues long.